One sample yielded the 20 T cell receptor beta chains listed below, sequenced in a study of shared clonotypes between healthy human individuals. The table came from immunoSEQ multiplex PCR; TCRdb's copy has only in-frame clones and leaves some out. The sample holds hundreds of thousands of clones, approximately 79% seen once. Material: memory CD4+ T cells sorted from blood. The subset was: CD45RA-negative fraction. The source is a woman in her 30s in good health.

This chain joins TRBV25-1 and TRBJ1-1, with D possibly being TRBD1 (6 bases). Germline-derived CDR1 and CDR2 are MGHDK and SYGVNS. The V gene lost 6 bases and the J gene lost 5 bases, with 16 bases spanning the gap. The CDR3 length is 14 residues. In DNA form, the CDR3 reads TGTGCCAGCAGGCGATACAGGGTACCAACTGAAGCTTTCTTT. Encoded protein: CASRRYRVPTEAFF.

This clone was counted a few times. V is TRBV6-6 and J is TRBJ2-1; TRBD1 agrees at 12 bases. The CDR3 covers 15 residues. CDR1 and CDR2 (germline): MNHNY, SVGAGI (reference sequence). V lost 7 bases to trimming and J lost 9 bases; unmatched junction nucleotides: 10. The CDR3 nucleotides are TGTGCCAGCATATCGGGACAGGGGGCGATGGGTGAGCAGTTCTTC. This gives the protein CASISGQGAMGEQFF.

This clone was picked up a small number of times. J is TRBJ2-5 and V is TRBV6-6; D uncertain. Trimming cost V 6 bases and J 1 base, with 15 bases left between them. This CDR3 is built from 15 residues. In germline, CDR1 is MNHNY, CDR2 SVGAGI (reference sequence). The CDR3 is CASRQVDNLQETQYF. For the CDR3, the DNA is TGTGCCAGCAGACAAGTTGACAACCTCCAAGAGACCCAGTACTTC.

This chain joins TRBV7-6 and TRBJ1-1; TRBD1 might be the D (6 bases). The CDR3 loop spans 17 amino acids. V was cut by 3 bases and J by 10 bases, with 27 bases left in between. Germline lookup yields CDR1 SGHVS and CDR2 FNYEAQ. CDR3 residues: CASSFFLPGQGSEVAFF. Here the CDR3 DNA reads TGTGCCAGCAGCTTCTTCTTACCGGGACAAGGGTCCGAGGTAGCTTTCTTT.

The chain joins TRBV29-1 to TRBJ2-1; TRBD2 matches at 10 bases. Germline V lookup: CDR1 SQVTM, CDR2 ANQGSEA. CDR3 length: 14 amino acids. V trimming: 3 bases; J trimming: 6 bases; junction bases outside the gene matches: 5. As DNA, the CDR3 is TGCAGCGTTGAGTCCCTAGCGGGAGCCAATGAGCAGTTCTTC. It is translated as CSVESLAGANEQFF.

CDR3 in DNA: TGTGCCAGCAGCCGCGATACTCTCTTTTCGGGAGGGTCCGATGAGCAGTTCTTC. This encodes CASSRDTLFSGGSDEQFF. The chain combines TRBV28 with TRBJ2-1; TRBD2 matches at 8 bases. V trimming: 6 bases; J trimming: 8 bases; junction bases outside the gene matches: 21. The CDR3 extends over 18 amino acids. The germline gives CDR1 MDHEN, CDR2 SYDVKM.

The CDR3, as DNA: TGTGCCTGGAGTGCCCACCACGGACTAGCGAAAGAGACCCAGTACTTC. It yields the protein CAWSAHHGLAKETQYF. This chain joins TRBV30 and TRBJ2-5, with TRBD2 matching over 9 bases. There are 16 residues in the CDR3. The germline V gene has CDR1 GTSNPN and CDR2 SVGIG (reference sequence). The V and J ends lost 1 base and 3 bases, in that order; junction bases with no gene match: 9.

The chain has TRBV19 and TRBJ2-1, with 8 nucleotides matching TRBD2. V was clipped by 4 bases and J by 4 bases; unmatched bases: 21. The CDR3 spans 20 residues. Germline CDR1 is LNHDA and CDR2 is SQIVND (reference sequence). CDR3 protein: CASSKVRGGLGAGEYNEQFF. CDR3 in DNA: TGTGCCAGTAGTAAGGTCCGTGGGGGGCTAGGAGCGGGAGAGTACAATGAGCAGTTCTTC. The full variable domain, with the rest looked up from reference TRBV19 and TRBJ2-1, is DGGITQSPKYLFRKEGQNVTLSCEQNLNHDAMYWYRQDPGQGLRLIYYSQIVNDFQKGDIAEGYSVSREKKESFPLTVTSAQKNPTAFYLCASSKVRGGLGAGEYNEQFFGPGTRLTVL.

For the CDR3, the DNA is TGTGCCAGCAGCCCGCAACAGTTGAACACTGAAGCTTTCTTT. Its translation is CASSPQQLNTEAFF. The chain combines TRBV7-6 with TRBJ1-1; D is unclear. V lost 5 bases to trimming and J lost 0 bases, with 10 bases between them. Germline V gene sequence: CDR1 SGHVS, CDR2 FNYEAQ. The length of the CDR3 is 14 residues.

The gene calls are TRBV28 and TRBJ1-2; 9 nucleotides agree with TRBD1. J was trimmed by 5 bases and V by 8 bases; bases with no gene match: 12. The CDR3 totals 15 residues. From germline, CDR1 is MDHEN and CDR2 SYDVKM. As DNA, the CDR3 is TGTGCCAGCTGCGGGACAGGGATCCTTCGTTATGGCTACACCTTC. Encoded protein: CASCGTGILRYGYTF.

This clone was found once. The rearrangement uses TRBV27 and TRBJ1-1; D unresolved. The V gene lost 3 bases and the J gene lost 6 bases, with 11 bases spanning the gap. The CDR3 contains 13 residues. Germline V gives CDR1 MNHEY, CDR2 SMNVEV (reference sequence). The CDR3 is CASSFVSGSEAFF. As DNA, the CDR3 is TGTGCCAGCAGTTTTGTTTCCGGCTCTGAAGCTTTCTTT.

The rearrangement uses TRBV27 and TRBJ1-2; 7 bases fit TRBD1. Germline V gives CDR1 MNHEY, CDR2 SMNVEV (reference sequence). After removal of 5 bases from V and 4 bases from J, the junction contained 7 bases not matched to a gene. CDR3 length: 14 amino acids. The CDR3 region has the DNA TGTGCCAGCAGTATGCGGACAGGTCCCTATGGCTACACCTTC. This sequence encodes CASSMRTGPYGYTF.

This chain links TRBV5-1 with TRBJ2-1, with D perhaps matching TRBD2 (5 bases). CDR1 is SGHRS, CDR2 YFSETQ, per germline. Trimming stripped 3 bases from V and 8 bases from J, with 9 bases between. The CDR3 length is 12 residues. The CDR3 DNA is TGCGCCAGCAGCTCAGGACTCGATGAGCAGTTCTTC. Protein sequence: CASSSGLDEQFF.

The chain recombines TRBV5-1 with TRBJ2-7, with D unclear. The V end lost 4 bases, the J end lost 1 base, and 9 bases lay between the germline ends. The CDR3 contains 13 residues. Germline V gene lookup returns CDR1 SGHRS and CDR2 YFSETQ. The CDR3 DNA reads TGCGCCAGCAGCGACCGCGAATCCTACGAGCAGTACTTC. Its translation is CASSDRESYEQYF.

The CDR3 DNA reads TGTGCCAGCTCAAAGGACACGAACACTGAAGCTTTCTTT. It is translated as CASSKDTNTEAFF. V and J are TRBV18 and TRBJ1-1, with a weak D call TRBD1 (5 bases). Germline CDR1 reads KGHSH; CDR2 reads LQKENI. Trimming took 5 bases from V and 1 from J, leaving 8 bases between them. The CDR3 consists of 13 residues.

The chain joins TRBV28 to TRBJ1-5, with D hard to call. The CDR3 covers 14 residues. CDR1 and CDR2 from the germline V gene are MDHEN and SYDVKM. V dropped 1 base and J dropped 6 bases, with 10 bases sitting between them. Here the CDR3 reads CASSLYLEGQPQHF. The CDR3 DNA reads TGTGCCAGCAGTTTATATTTGGAAGGTCAGCCCCAGCATTTT.

CDR3 sequence: CASSSDMDSGSKTQYF. For the CDR3, the DNA is TGTGCCAGTAGTAGCGATATGGATAGCGGGAGCAAGACCCAGTACTTC. V gene TRBV19 combines with J gene TRBJ2-5; 9 positions agree with TRBD2. The CDR3 spans 16 residues. Unmatched junction bases numbered 12, after V lost 4 bases and J lost 6 bases. CDR1 LNHDA and CDR2 SQIVND come from the germline V gene (reference sequence).

Remarks on this clone: Other DNA sequences in the same sample also yield this CDR3. J is TRBJ2-1 and V is TRBV5-1; TRBD2 matches 9 bases. CDR3 length equals 15 residues. Germline CDR1 and CDR2: SGHRS and YFSETQ. V dropped 4 bases and J dropped 1; count of bases not matched to a gene: 3. DNA for the CDR3: TGCGCCAGCAGCATTACTAGCGGGTCCTACAATGAGCAGTTCTTC. As protein: CASSITSGSYNEQFF.

This clone was seen ten or more times. Different DNA sequences within this sample yield the same CDR3. This chain joins TRBV20-1 and TRBJ2-5, with a possible D match to TRBD2 (5 bases). The CDR3 sequence is 11 residues long. CDR1 is DFQATT and CDR2 is SNEGSKA in the germline V gene (reference sequence). CDR3 nucleotides: TGCAGCCTCCCGGAGGTCGAGACCCAGTACTTC. It is translated as CSLPEVETQYF.

This clone was counted a single time. The CDR3 protein is CAWRSHPGQGQYF. The CDR3 region has the DNA TGTGCCTGGAGGTCGCATCCGGGACAAGGGCAGTACTTC. V and J are TRBV30 and TRBJ2-7; D might be TRBD1 (6 bases). CDR3 length equals 13 residues. From germline, CDR1 is GTSNPN and CDR2 SVGIG (reference sequence). V was clipped by 3 bases and J by 9 bases, with 18 bases between them.